This TCR beta chain is from a study of early T cells in non-severe SARS-CoV-2 infection. TCRdb reprocessed the 5' RACE reads with MiXCR, giving one entry per CDR3 protein. The repertoire holds roughly 56,000 distinct CDR3 sequences, with about 15% as singletons. Germline CDR1 DFQATT, CDR2 SNEGSKA (reference sequence). This CDR3 spans 11 amino acids. Trimming took off 2 bases at V and 6 bases at J, with 5 bases between the two ends. Sample: whole blood, taken at baseline. The sequence was collected from an adult who was a healthcare worker with PCR-confirmed SARS-CoV-2 infection or an uninfected control (not recorded which). This chain connects TRBV20-1 to TRBJ2-1; D unclear. This CDR3 reads CSARLVNEQFF. CDR3 DNA sequence: TGCAGTGCTAGACTAGTCAATGAGCAGTTCTTC.